The 12 T cell receptor beta chains below were found in one sample sequenced in a study of regulatory T cells in long-lasting Graves disease. Time point given: newly diagnosed GD, antithyroid drugs for less than 3 months. Extracted PBMC RNA gave rise to the TCR library. Relying on iRepertoire HTBI primers and Arm-PCR of CDR3 regions, the team built TCR beta libraries. TCRdb fed the multiplex PCR reads into MiXCR, producing one record per CDR3 protein. In the table there are approximately 540,000 distinct CDR3 sequences, more than 10% of which are singletons. The same data also contributed to another study, on T cells in Graves' hyperthyroidism and ophthalmopathy.

The sequencing used peripheral blood mononuclear cells (PBMCs), collected at new diagnosis, from a patient treated with antithyroid drugs. The receptors were gathered from a woman in her twenties or thirties with Graves disease.

The sample holds many counts of this clonotype. J is TRBJ2-1 and V is TRBV6-2 or TRBV6-3, with a tentative D call TRBD2 (5 bases). V lost 4 bases to trimming and J lost 3 bases, with 13 bases between them. Germline CDR1 is MNHEY and CDR2 is SVGEGT. The CDR3 consists of 15 residues. The chain's CDR3 is CASSSKRKNYNEQFF. The CDR3 nucleotides are TGTGCCAGCAGTTCTAAGCGGAAGAACTACAATGAGCAGTTCTTC.

The gene calls are TRBV5-1 and TRBJ2-2, with D possibly matching TRBD1 (6 bases). V was shortened by 3 bases and J by 5 bases, with 20 bases between the two germline ends. Germline lookup yields CDR1 SGHRS and CDR2 YFSETQ. This CDR3 region has 17 residues. CDR3 residues: CASSSHKRGFSTGELFF. For the CDR3, the DNA is TGCGCCAGCAGCTCACATAAGAGGGGGTTTTCTACCGGGGAGCTGTTTTTT. The whole variable domain, remainder taken from reference TRBV5-1 and TRBJ2-2, is KAGVTQTPRYLIKTRGQQVTLSCSPISGHRSVSWYQQTPGQGLQFLFEYFSETQRNKGNFPGRFSGRQFSNSRSEMNVSTLELGDSALYLCASSSHKRGFSTGELFFGEGSRLTVL.

This clonotype was observed many times. The DNA of the CDR3 is TGTGCCAGCAGCCCCCGAGGGCTTCAGCCCCAGCATTTT. Protein sequence: CASSPRGLQPQHF. The J gene is TRBJ1-5, the V gene TRBV7-8; D unclear. V gave up 5 bases and J gave up 6 bases, with 11 bases separating them. The CDR3 is 13 amino acids. The germline gives CDR1 SGHVS, CDR2 FQNEAQ.

A few counts support this clonotype. V is TRBV27 and J is TRBJ2-3; 7 nucleotides align to TRBD1. The J call may be incorrect, as the DNA end agrees better with TRBJ1-5. Germline lookup yields CDR1 MNHEY and CDR2 SMNVEV (reference sequence). The length of the CDR3 is 16 residues. CDR3 region: CASRQAAGQGTDTQHF. The CDR3 DNA sequence: TGTGCCAGCCGGCAAGCAGCGGGCCAGGGGACAGATACGCAGCATTTT.

This clonotype was counted ten times or more. This chain links TRBV12-3 or TRBV12-4 with TRBJ2-1, with 8 bases that match TRBD2. This CDR3 is 17 amino acids long. V shed 5 bases, J shed 6 bases, and the junction held 15 bases outside the gene matches. The CDR3 protein is CASSQINAGGGSNEQFF. The CDR3 bases are TGTGCCAGCAGTCAAATTAATGCGGGGGGCGGCTCCAATGAGCAGTTCTTC.

J is TRBJ2-7 and V is TRBV5-4; 15 nucleotides line up with TRBD2. This CDR3 is 18 amino acids long. Looked up from germline, CDR1 is SGHNT and CDR2 is YYREEE (reference sequence). The junction had 8 bases not matched to a gene; V was cut back by 2 bases and J by 2 bases. CDR3 protein: CASSLQGLAGGSPYEQYF. The CDR3 region has the DNA TGTGCCAGCAGCTTACAAGGACTAGCGGGAGGGTCGCCCTACGAGCAGTACTTC. Full variable domain (outside the CDR3, taken from reference TRBV5-4 and TRBJ2-7): ETGVTQSPTHLIKTRGQQVTLRCSSQSGHNTVSWYQQALGQGPQFIFQYYREEENGRGNFPPRFSGLQFPNYSSELNVNALELDDSALYLCASSLQGLAGGSPYEQYFGPGTRLTVT.

This clonotype was detected ten times or more. The chain couples TRBV28 to TRBJ1-2; D may be TRBD1 (5 bases). V was shortened by 5 bases and J by 2 bases, with 15 bases between the two germline ends. The CDR3 is 15 amino acids. CDR1 and CDR2 (germline): MDHEN, SYDVKM. The DNA of the CDR3 is TGTGCCAGCAGTCTTTGGGACGGATTCAACTATGGCTACACCTTC. It yields the protein CASSLWDGFNYGYTF.

This clonotype occurred a few times. The chain employs TRBV24-1 and TRBJ1-2; 9 bases are a match to TRBD1. The CDR3 spans 13 residues. Trimming at V came to 5 bases and at J to 7 bases, leaving 4 bases not matched to a gene. Germline values: CDR1 KGHDR, CDR2 SFDVKD. CDR3 protein: CATSAGQGGGYTF. The CDR3 DNA is TGTGCCACCAGTGCGGGACAGGGCGGTGGCTACACCTTC.

The chain joins TRBV5-1 to TRBJ2-1; 8 nucleotides match TRBD2. V gave up 4 bases and J gave up 8 bases; unmatched junction bases: 8. Germline V gene sequence: CDR1 SGHRS, CDR2 YFSETQ. The CDR3 has 14 amino acids. The CDR3 DNA sequence: TGCGCCAGCAGCCCACATAGCGGGATTGATGAGCAGTTCTTC. Protein: CASSPHSGIDEQFF.

Comment on this clonotype: This could be a read error, since a much larger clone is one nucleotide away. This chain uses TRBV5-5 with TRBJ2-7; D might be TRBD1 (7 bases). Germline values: CDR1 SGHKS, CDR2 YYEKEE (reference sequence). Between the trimmed V and J ends, which lost 3 bases and 3 bases, there was a span of 13 bases. This CDR3 spans 14 amino acids. CDR3: CASSSVQGGYEQYF. The DNA for the CDR3 is TGTGCCAGCAGCTCGGTCCAGGGGGGCTACGAGCAGTACTTC.

This clonotype was seen at least ten times. This rearrangement joins TRBV6-1 to TRBJ2-7; 7 nucleotides match TRBD1. The CDR3 length is 16 residues. The V and J ends lost 6 bases and 5 bases, in that order; junction bases with no gene match: 16. Germline loops: CDR1 MNHNS, CDR2 SASEGT. CDR3 protein: CASRPRTGEYLNEQYF. DNA of the CDR3: TGTGCCAGCAGGCCGCGGACAGGAGAGTATCTAAACGAGCAGTACTTC.

This clonotype was seen at least ten times. The chain combines TRBV2 with TRBJ2-3; D possibly matches TRBD1 or TRBD2 (5 bases each). Germline V gene sequence: CDR1 SNHLY, CDR2 FYNNEI. The CDR3 extends over 15 amino acids. Trimming cost V 4 bases and J 4 bases, with 15 bases left between them. The chain's CDR3 is CASSATAGAADTQYF. In DNA, the CDR3 is TGTGCCAGCAGTGCGACGGCCGGGGCGGCAGATACGCAGTATTTT.